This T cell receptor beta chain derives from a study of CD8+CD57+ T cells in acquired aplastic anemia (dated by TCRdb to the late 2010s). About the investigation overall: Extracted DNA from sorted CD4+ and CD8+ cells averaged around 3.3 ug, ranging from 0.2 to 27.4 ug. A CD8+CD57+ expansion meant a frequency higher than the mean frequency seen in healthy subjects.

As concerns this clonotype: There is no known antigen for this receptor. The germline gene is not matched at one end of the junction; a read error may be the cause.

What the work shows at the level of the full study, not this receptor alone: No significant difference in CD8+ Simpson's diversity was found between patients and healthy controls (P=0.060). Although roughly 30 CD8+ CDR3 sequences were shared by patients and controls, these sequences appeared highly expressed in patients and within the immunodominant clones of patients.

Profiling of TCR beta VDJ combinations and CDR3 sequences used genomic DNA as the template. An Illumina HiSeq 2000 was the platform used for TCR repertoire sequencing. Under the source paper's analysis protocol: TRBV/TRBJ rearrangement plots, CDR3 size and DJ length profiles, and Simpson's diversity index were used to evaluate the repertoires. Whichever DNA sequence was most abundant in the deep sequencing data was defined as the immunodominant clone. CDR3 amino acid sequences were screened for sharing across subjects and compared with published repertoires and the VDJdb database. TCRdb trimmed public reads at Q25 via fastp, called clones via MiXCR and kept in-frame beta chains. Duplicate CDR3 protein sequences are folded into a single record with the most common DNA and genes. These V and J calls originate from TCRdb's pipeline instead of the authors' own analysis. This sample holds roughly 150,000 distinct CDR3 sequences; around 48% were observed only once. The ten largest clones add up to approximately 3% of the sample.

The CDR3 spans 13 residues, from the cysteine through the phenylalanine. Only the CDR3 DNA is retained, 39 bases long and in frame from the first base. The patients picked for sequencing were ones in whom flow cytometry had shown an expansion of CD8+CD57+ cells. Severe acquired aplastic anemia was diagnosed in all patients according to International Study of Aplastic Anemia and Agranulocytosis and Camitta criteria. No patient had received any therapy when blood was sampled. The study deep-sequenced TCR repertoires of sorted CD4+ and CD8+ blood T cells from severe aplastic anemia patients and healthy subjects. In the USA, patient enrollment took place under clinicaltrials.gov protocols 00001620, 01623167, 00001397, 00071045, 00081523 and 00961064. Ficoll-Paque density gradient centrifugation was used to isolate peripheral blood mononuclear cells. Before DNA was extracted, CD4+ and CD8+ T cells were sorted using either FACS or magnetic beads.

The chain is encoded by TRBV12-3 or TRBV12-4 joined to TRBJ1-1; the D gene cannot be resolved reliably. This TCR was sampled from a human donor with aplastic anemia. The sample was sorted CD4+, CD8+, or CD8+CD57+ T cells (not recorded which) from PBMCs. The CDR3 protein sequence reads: CASTRVLNTEALF. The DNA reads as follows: TGTGCCAGCACTAGGGTTTTGAACACTGAAGCTCTCTTT.